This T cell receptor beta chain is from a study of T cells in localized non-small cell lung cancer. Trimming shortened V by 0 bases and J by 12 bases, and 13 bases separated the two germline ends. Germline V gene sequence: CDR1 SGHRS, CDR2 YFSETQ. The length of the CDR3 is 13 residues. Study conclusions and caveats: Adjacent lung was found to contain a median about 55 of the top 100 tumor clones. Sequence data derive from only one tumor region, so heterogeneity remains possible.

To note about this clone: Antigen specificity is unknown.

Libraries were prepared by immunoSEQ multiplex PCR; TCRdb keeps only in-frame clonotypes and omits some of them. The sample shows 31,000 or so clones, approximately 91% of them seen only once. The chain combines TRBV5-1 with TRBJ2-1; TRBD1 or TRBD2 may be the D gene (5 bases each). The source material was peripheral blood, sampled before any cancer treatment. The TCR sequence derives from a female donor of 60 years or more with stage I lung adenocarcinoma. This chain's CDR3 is CASSLAGAMGQFF. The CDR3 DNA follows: TGCGCCAGCAGCTTGGCCGGGGCCATGGGGCAGTTCTTC. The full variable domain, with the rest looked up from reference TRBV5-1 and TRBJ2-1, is KAGVTQTPRYLIKTRGQQVTLSCSPISGHRSVSWYQQTPGQGLQFLFEYFSETQRNKGNFPGRFSGRQFSNSRSEMNVSTLELGDSALYLCASSLAGAMGQFFGPGTRLTVL.